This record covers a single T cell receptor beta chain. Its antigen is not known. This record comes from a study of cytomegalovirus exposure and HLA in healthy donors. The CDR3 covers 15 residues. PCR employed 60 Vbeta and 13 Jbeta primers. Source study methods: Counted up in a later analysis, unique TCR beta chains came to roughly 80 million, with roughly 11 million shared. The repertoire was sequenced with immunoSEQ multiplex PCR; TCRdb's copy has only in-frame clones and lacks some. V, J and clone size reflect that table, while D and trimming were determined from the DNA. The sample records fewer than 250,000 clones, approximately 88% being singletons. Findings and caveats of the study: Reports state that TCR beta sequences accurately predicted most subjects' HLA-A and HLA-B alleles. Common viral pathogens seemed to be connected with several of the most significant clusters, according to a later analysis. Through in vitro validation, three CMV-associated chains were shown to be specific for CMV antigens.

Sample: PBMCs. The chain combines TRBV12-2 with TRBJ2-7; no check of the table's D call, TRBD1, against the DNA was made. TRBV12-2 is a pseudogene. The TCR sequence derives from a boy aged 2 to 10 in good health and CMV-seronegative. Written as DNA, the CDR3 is TGTGCAAGTCGCTCGATTGACAGGGGGCATCGCGAGCAGTACTTC. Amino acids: CASRSIDRGHREQYF.